This T cell receptor beta chain comes out of a study of T cell repertoires in cytomegalovirus infection (dated by TCRdb to between 2018 and 2021). Background on the whole study: Recently identified HLA-C-restricted CMV epitopes, whose presentation resists viral immunomodulation, were targeted by peptide stimulations together with well-studied HLA-B-restricted epitopes. Donor HLA type was relevant to the analysis, as public TCR beta signatures indicated carriage of CMV infection together with the matching HLA type. General conclusions and limits of the study: The ex vivo response was dominated by HLA-C-restricted CMV-specific TCR beta clonotypes, and the single most frequent clonotype in two of eight donors was supplied by these HLA-C-restricted clonotypes. Carriers of CMV infection plus the relevant HLA type were discriminated by the cumulative frequency of public TCR beta family members in the study cohort and in an independent approximately 350-donor cohort.

The sequencing machine was an Illumina HiSeq 1500. TCRdb's own reprocessing of the public reads used fastp at Q25 and MiXCR and kept productive beta chains. Rows are combined by CDR3 protein, so each entry shows the most common genes and DNA. The sample records around 500,000 distinct CDR3 sequences, about 42% of which are singletons. The ten largest make up about 41% of the sample. Turning to this clonotype: There is no known antigen for this receptor. Per-base quality was not reported, and no clone a single base away is much larger than it.

Read against the paper, the sample's treatment or condition label means: in vitro stimulation with specific CMV peptide epitopes to enrich CMV-specific T cells. As encoded in the germline V gene (reference sequence), CDR1 is LNHDA while CDR2 is SQIVND. Germline trimming: 7 bases from V, 1 base from J; junction bases outside gene matches: 6. The CDR3 covers 15 residues, taking in both the cysteine and the phenylalanine. Just CDR3 DNA is preserved here, 45 bases in frame from base 1. The chain was built from TRBV19 and TRBJ2-3, and TRBD2 aligns with 9 junction nucleotides. The sample in question was cultured PBMCs, obtained from culture after CMV antigen stimulation. The TCR sequence derives from a human donor in good health (CMV status not recorded). Some clones in this sample may be carry-over from other donors' samples. The DNA sequence is TGTGCCAGTACCCCGCGGACTAGCGGCACAGATACGCAGTATTTT. Its protein product is CASTPRTSGTDTQYF.